This T cell receptor beta chain came from a study of beta chain features in type 1 diabetes. Overall study: No patient-donor differences in age, gender, total cells or subset yield. Study outcomes and limitations: The similarity of naive, central memory and Treg TCRB repertoires appeared greater among patients than among healthy donors. There was a moderate but significant shortening of TCRB CDR3s in all four CD4+ subsets of Type 1 diabetes patients.

The entirety of the isolated RNA underwent reverse transcription, so expressed TCRB transcripts were sequenced. Produced via immunoSEQ multiplex PCR; TCRdb's table is partial and in-frame only. The repertoire includes some 250,000 clones, approximately 11% of them detected once, and around 0.017% sits in the top ten. This clone was detected only a few times. Its matching antigen is unknown. Germline values: CDR1 MNHNY, CDR2 SVGAGI (reference sequence). CDR3 size: 15 residues. After removal of 5 bases from V and 0 bases from J, the junction contained 3 bases not matched to a gene. CD4+ naive, central memory, regulatory and stem cell-like memory cells were sorted via CD45RO/CCR7/CD25/CD127/CD95/CD27.

The sequenced material came from naive CD4+ T cells from blood. This TCR derives from a man in his thirties or forties with type 1 diabetes. V gene TRBV6-6 combines with J gene TRBJ2-1; 8 bases line up with TRBD2. CDR3 nucleotide sequence: TGTGCCAGCAGTCGCGGGGGGACCTCCTACAATGAGCAGTTCTTC. The encoded protein is CASSRGGTSYNEQFF.